A single T cell receptor beta chain is shown here with its context. What it binds is not known. TCR beta libraries were made by quantitative 5'-RACE with molecular barcodes. TCRdb reprocessed the 5' RACE reads with MiXCR, giving one entry per CDR3 protein. The sample holds about 840,000 distinct CDR3 sequences, roughly 10% seen once. The CDR3 covers 13 residues. The germline gives CDR1 ENHRY, CDR2 SYGVKD. Deletions cut 3 bases from V and 6 bases from J, with 9 bases between. These data come from a study of CD8 T cells in ankylosing spondylitis. Regarding the study as a whole: Disease-linked clones reportedly showed significant enrichment in matched ankylosing spondylitis synovial fluid. Seemingly distinctive of ankylosing spondylitis blood was a TCR beta motif formed by eight highly homologous variants. Relatively scarce in peripheral blood, disease-linked clones were CD8+.

The rearrangement uses TRBV10-3 and TRBJ2-1, with D uncertain. The clonotype was recovered from a male donor with ankylosing spondylitis. The sequenced material came from blood, either unsorted or a sorted T cell fraction (not recorded which). CDR3 coding DNA: TGTGCCATCAGTGAAGGACCCCCCAATGAGCAGTTCTTC. It encodes CAISEGPPNEQFF.